A selection of T cell receptor beta chains follows, all from one sample in a study of T cell changes during pregnancy in multiple sclerosis. Sequencing was performed with immunoSEQ multiplex PCR; in TCRdb, only in-frame clones are kept and a portion is missing. Seen here are 65,000 to 85,000 clones, more than 85% observed once, and the top ten hold approximately 1.4%. The sequences come from peripheral blood, collected in the second trimester of pregnancy. The origin of the receptors is a female donor with multiple sclerosis, enrolled in a pregnancy study. The CDR3 runs from the conserved cysteine through the conserved F or W. Each record gives: J gene, V gene, CDR3 length, CDR3 protein.

TRBJ1-3	TRBV7-2	17	CASRGGTGGVSGNTIYF
TRBJ2-3	TRBV12-5	11	CASGPLDTQYF
TRBJ1-4	TRBV19	15	CASSLRPVTNEKLFF
TRBJ2-5	TRBV5-6	17	CASSPGSGLFGLKTQYF
TRBJ1-1	TRBV7-3	12	CASSSQGTEAFF
TRBJ1-5	TRBV19	11	CARRAGVLQHF
TRBJ1-1	TRBV11-2	12	CASSPGNTEAFF
TRBJ2-1	TRBV5-1	13	CASSLGRDYEQFF
TRBJ1-4	TRBV25-1	15	CASSLQTGGDEKLFF
TRBJ2-3	TRBV29-1	13	CSVVGQELDTQYF
TRBJ2-1	TRBV11-1	15	CASSLRGALNNEQFF
TRBJ1-1	TRBV30	14	CAWSPRTGEAEAFF
TRBJ2-3	TRBV7-8	15	CASSFPRGRTDTQYF
TRBJ1-5	TRBV19	15	CASSIIGESNQPQHF
TRBJ2-1	TRBV11-3	18	CAMMRATIRLVVLNEQFF
TRBJ2-7	TRBV18	13	CASSPPGAYEQYF
TRBJ1-2	TRBV5-1	16	CASSLGTRTHQGGYTF
TRBJ1-2	TRBV30	12	CAWTSQNYGYTF
TRBJ1-6	TRBV11-2	15	CASSSLGQYNSPLHF
TRBJ1-2	TRBV10-3	13	CAITPDRGYGYTF
TRBJ1-2	TRBV4-2	17	CASSGERWTGSAYGYTF
TRBJ2-2	TRBV7-7	13	CASSKTGTGELFF